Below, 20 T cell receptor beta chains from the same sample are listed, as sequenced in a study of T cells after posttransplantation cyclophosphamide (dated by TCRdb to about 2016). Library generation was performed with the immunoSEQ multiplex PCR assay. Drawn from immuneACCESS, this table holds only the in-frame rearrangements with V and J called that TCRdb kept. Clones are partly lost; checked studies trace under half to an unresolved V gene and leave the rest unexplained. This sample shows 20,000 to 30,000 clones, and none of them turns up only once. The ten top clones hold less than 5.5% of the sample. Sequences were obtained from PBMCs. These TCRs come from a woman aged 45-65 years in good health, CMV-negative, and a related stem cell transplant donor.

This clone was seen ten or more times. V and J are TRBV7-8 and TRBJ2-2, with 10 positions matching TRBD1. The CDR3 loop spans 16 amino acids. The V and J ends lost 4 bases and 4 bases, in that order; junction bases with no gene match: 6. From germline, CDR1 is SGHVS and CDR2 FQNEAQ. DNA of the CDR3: TGTGCCAGCAGCTACGGACAGGGGGGGATCACCGGGGAGCTGTTTTTT. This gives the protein CASSYGQGGITGELFF.

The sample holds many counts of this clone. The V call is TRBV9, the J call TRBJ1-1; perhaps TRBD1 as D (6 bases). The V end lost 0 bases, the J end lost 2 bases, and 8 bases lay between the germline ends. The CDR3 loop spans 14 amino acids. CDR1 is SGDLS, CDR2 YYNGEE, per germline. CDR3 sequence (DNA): TGTGCCAGCAGCGTAGTACAGGGTAACACTGAAGCTTTCTTT. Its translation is CASSVVQGNTEAFF.

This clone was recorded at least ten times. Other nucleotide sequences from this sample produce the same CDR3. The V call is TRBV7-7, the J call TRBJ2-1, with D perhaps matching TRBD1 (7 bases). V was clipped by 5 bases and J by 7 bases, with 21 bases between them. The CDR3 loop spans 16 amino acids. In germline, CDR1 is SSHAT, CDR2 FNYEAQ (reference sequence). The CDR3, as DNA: TGTGCCAGCAGCCCCCAGGGGGGAGGTTTCGTTAATGAGCAGTTCTTC. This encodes CASSPQGGGFVNEQFF.

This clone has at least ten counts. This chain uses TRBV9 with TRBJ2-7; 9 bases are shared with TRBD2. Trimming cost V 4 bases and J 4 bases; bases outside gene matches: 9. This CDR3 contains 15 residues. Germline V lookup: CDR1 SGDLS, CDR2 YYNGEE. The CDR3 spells CASSSSGGSGYEQYF. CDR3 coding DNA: TGTGCCAGCAGCTCGAGCGGGGGGTCAGGGTACGAGCAGTACTTC.

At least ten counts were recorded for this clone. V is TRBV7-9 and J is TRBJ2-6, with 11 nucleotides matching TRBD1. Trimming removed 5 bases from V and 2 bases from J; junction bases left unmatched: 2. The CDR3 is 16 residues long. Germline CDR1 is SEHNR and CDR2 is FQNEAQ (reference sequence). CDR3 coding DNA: TGTGCCAGCAGCCGGGGACAGGGGGCTGGGGCCAACGTCCTGACTTTC. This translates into CASSRGQGAGANVLTF.

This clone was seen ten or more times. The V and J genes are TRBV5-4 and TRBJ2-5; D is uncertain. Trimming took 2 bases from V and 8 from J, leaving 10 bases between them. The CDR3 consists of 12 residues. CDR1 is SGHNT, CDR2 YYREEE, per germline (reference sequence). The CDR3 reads CASSFGQSTQYF. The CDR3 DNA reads TGTGCCAGCAGCTTTGGGCAGAGTACCCAGTACTTC. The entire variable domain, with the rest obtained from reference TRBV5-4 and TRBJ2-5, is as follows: ETGVTQSPTHLIKTRGQQVTLRCSSQSGHNTVSWYQQALGQGPQFIFQYYREEENGRGNFPPRFSGLQFPNYSSELNVNALELDDSALYLCASSFGQSTQYFGPGTRLLVL.

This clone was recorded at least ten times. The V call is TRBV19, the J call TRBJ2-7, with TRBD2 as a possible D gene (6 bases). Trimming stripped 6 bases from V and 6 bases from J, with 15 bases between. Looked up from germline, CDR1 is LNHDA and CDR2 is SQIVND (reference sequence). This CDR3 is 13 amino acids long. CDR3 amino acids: CASSLLSGLEQYF. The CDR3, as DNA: TGTGCCAGTAGCCTTCTTAGCGGTCTCGAGCAGTACTTC.

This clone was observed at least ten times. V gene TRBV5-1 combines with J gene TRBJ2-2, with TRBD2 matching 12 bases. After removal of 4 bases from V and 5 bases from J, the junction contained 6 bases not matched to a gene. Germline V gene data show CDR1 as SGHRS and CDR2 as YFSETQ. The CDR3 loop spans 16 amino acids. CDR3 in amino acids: CASSVMTSGRTGELFF. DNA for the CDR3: TGCGCCAGCAGCGTGATGACTAGCGGGAGAACCGGGGAGCTGTTTTTT. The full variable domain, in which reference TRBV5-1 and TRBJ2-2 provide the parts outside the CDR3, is KAGVTQTPRYLIKTRGQQVTLSCSPISGHRSVSWYQQTPGQGLQFLFEYFSETQRNKGNFPGRFSGRQFSNSRSEMNVSTLELGDSALYLCASSVMTSGRTGELFFGEGSRLTVL.

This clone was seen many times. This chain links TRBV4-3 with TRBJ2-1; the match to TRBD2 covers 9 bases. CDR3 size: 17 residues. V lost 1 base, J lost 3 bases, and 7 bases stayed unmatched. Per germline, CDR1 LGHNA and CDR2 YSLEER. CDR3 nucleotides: TGCGCCAGCAGCCAAGTTCTTAGCGGGGGCCTCTACAATGAGCAGTTCTTC. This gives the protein CASSQVLSGGLYNEQFF.

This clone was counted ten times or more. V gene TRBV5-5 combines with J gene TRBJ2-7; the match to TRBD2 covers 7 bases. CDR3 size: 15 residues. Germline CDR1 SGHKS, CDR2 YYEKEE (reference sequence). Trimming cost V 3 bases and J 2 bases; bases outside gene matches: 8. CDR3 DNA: TGTGCCAGCAGCTCGGTTGGGGGGGGTACCTACGAGCAGTACTTC. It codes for CASSSVGGGTYEQYF.

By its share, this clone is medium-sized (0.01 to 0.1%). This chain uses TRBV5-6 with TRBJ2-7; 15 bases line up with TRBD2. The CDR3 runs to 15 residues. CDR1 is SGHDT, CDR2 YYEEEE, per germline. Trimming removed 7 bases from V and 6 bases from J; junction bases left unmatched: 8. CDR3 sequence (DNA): TGTGCCAGCGGGACGGGACTAGCGGGAGGCGTCGAGCAGTACTTC. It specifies CASGTGLAGGVEQYF.

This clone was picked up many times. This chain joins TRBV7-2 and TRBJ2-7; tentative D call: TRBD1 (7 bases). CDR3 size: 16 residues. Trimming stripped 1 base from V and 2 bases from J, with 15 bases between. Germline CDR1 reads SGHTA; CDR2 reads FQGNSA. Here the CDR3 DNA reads TGTGCCAGCAGCTTAGGAGGGGGGACAGTAGCCTACGAGCAGTACTTC. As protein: CASSLGGGTVAYEQYF.

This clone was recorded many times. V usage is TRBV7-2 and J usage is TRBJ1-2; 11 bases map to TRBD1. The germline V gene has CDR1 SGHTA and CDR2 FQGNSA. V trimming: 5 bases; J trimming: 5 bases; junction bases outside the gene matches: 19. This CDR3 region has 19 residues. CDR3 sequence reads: CASSPFSGTGGRSWYGYTF. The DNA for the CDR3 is TGTGCCAGCAGCCCTTTTTCCGGGACAGGGGGTAGAAGTTGGTATGGCTACACCTTC. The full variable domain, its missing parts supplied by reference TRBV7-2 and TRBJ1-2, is GAGVSQSPSNKVTEKGKDVELRCDPISGHTALYWYRQSLGQGLEFLIYFQGNSAPDKSGLPSDRFSAERTGGSVSTLTIQRTQQEDSAVYLCASSPFSGTGGRSWYGYTFGSGTRLTVV.

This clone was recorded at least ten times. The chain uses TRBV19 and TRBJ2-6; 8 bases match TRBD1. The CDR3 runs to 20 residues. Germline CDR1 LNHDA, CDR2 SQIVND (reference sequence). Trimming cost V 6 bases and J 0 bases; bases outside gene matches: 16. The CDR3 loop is CASRSYRGIPGHSGANVLTF. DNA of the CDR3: TGTGCCAGTAGGTCTTACAGGGGGATCCCCGGGCACTCTGGGGCCAACGTCCTGACTTTC.

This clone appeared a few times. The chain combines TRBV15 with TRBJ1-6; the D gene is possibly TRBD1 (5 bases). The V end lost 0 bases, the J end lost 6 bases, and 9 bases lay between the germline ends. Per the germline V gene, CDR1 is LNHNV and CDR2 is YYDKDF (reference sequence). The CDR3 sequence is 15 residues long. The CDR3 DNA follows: TGTGCCACCAGCAGAGATAGGGGATCTAATTCACCCCTCCACTTT. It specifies CATSRDRGSNSPLHF.

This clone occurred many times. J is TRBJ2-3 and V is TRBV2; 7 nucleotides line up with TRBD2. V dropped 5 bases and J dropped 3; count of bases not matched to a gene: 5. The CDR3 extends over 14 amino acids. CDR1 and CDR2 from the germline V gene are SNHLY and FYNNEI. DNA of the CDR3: TGTGCCAGCAGTCGGGCGGGAGTAACAGATACGCAGTATTTT. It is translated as CASSRAGVTDTQYF.

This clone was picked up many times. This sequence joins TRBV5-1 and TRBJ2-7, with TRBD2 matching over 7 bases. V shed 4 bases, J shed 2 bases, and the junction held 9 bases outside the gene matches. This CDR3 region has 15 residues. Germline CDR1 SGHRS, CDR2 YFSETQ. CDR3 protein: CASSISGLNPYEQYF. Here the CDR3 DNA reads TGCGCCAGCAGCATTAGCGGGTTGAACCCCTACGAGCAGTACTTC. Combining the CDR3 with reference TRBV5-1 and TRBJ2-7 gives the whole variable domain KAGVTQTPRYLIKTRGQQVTLSCSPISGHRSVSWYQQTPGQGLQFLFEYFSETQRNKGNFPGRFSGRQFSNSRSEMNVSTLELGDSALYLCASSISGLNPYEQYFGPGTRLTVT.

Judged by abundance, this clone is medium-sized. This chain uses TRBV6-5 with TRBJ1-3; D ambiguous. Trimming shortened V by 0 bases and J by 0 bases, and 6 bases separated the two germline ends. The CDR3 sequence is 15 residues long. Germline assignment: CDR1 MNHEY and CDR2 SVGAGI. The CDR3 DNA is TGTGCCAGCAGTTACTCTTGGCTCTCTGGAAACACCATATATTTT. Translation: CASSYSWLSGNTIYF.

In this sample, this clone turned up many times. The CDR3 DNA is TGTGCCAGCGGAGGATCCACAGATACGCAGTATTTT. Amino acids: CASGGSTDTQYF. The J gene is TRBJ2-3, the V gene TRBV11-2; possibly TRBD2 for D (5 bases). V was clipped by 8 bases and J by 2 bases, with 8 bases between them. The germline gives CDR1 SGHAT, CDR2 FQNNGV. The CDR3 runs to 12 residues.

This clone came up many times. CDR3 in amino acids: CASSPGQGPNTEAFF. The CDR3 DNA reads as TGCGCCAGCAGCCCGGGACAGGGCCCAAACACTGAAGCTTTCTTT. This chain connects TRBV5-1 to TRBJ1-1; the match to TRBD1 covers 9 bases. The V and J ends lost 4 bases and 2 bases, in that order; junction bases with no gene match: 6. This CDR3 region has 15 residues. The germline CDR1 and CDR2 sequences are SGHRS and YFSETQ.